This T cell receptor (beta chain) was sequenced during a study of breast tumors, draining lymph nodes, adjacent tissues. General study points: Compared with basal-like, luminal-like tumors shared significantly more repertoire with nontumor tissue.

Breast cancer patients provided tissue from their axillary draining lymph nodes. TCRdb reanalysed the multiplex PCR reads using MiXCR and keeps one entry per CDR3 protein. This sample has more than 100,000 distinct CDR3 sequences, with 20% to 25% found just once. About this clonotype: Its target is unknown. Being one base from a much bigger clone, this may be a read error.

Trimming took off 8 bases at V and 10 bases at J, with 18 bases between the two ends. CDR3 length: 12 residues. Germline CDR1 is LNHDA and CDR2 is SQIVND (reference sequence). The sample comprised axillary lymph node tissue. The source of this sequence is a female donor with breast cancer. Some clones in this sample may be carry-over from other donors' samples. The genes are TRBV19 and TRBJ2-7; a possible D gene is TRBD1 (6 bases). The CDR3 spells CASGTLQGTQYF. CDR3 coding DNA: TGTGCCAGTGGTACTCTACAGGGAACTCAGTACTTC.